This TCR beta chain was found in a study of blood T cells in healthy people across ages. Aged about 6 to 100, donors were systemically healthy Caucasians from Russia. Extractions gave at least 6 micrograms of total RNA per sample. Primers used in a second PCR of about 6 to 11 cycles were a sample-barcoded 5' primer and a J-beta primer mix. A single record per CDR3 protein comes from TCRdb applying MiXCR to the 5' RACE reads. Of 800,000 to 950,000 distinct CDR3 sequences in the sample, roughly 28% were seen once. In its sample, this clonotype was seen many times. This CDR3 contains 17 residues. The V end was cut by 4 bases, the J end by 0 bases, with 12 bases between. Germline V gene data show CDR1 as KGHDR and CDR2 as SFDVKD. The same sample was also studied in work on T cells of mothers and their children. That study adds: Using around 1.6 ug per 15 ul, all extracted RNA underwent cDNA synthesis. Sample barcodes and 2-4 random nucleotides were added by the M1S primer of the second PCR.

The sequence came from a woman between 35 and 50 years old in good health. Sequencing used blood. This chain links TRBV24-1 with TRBJ2-6, with D uncertain. The CDR3 nucleotides read TGTGCCACCAGTGAAGATACAGCAAACTCTGGGGCCAACGTCCTGACTTTC. It encodes CATSEDTANSGANVLTF.